The clone carrying this TCR beta chain was counted ten times or more. Its antigen is unidentified. This entry comes from a study of T-cell reconstitution after alpha-beta-depleted transplantation in children. Study results and caveats: Two months or so post-transplant, alpha-beta T cells reportedly derived from several hundred expanded graft clones. After one year, T-cell counts and TCRbeta diversity mostly came from new T cells. The high TCRbeta diversity at day 60 in some patients came from surviving recipient T cells and thymic progenitors.

As it was prepared, the TCRbeta library received unique molecular identifiers. TCRdb used MiXCR to reprocess the PCR reads, holding one entry per CDR3 protein. The data hold about 580,000 distinct CDR3 sequences, with around 23% observed a single time. The TCR was taken from a boy in the first two years of life who had a stem cell transplant for acute myeloid leukemia, so the T cells may come from the graft donor. Material: PBMCs, mostly from graft donor cells, obtained 360 days after TCRalphabeta/CD19-depleted stem cell transplant.

The CDR3 sequence is CASSSSKAEAFF. Here the CDR3 DNA reads TGTGCCAGCAGCTCCTCCAAGGCTGAAGCTTTCTTT. This chain connects TRBV12-3 or TRBV12-4 to TRBJ1-1; no firm D call. This CDR3 has 12 amino acids. V was clipped by 6 bases and J by 6 bases, with 11 bases between them.